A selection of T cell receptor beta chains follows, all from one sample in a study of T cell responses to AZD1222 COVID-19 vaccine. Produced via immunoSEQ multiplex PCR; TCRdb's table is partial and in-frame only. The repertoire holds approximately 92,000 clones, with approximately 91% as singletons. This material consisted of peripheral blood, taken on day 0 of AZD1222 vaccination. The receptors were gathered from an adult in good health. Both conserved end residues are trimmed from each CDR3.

ASSRTSGGESYEQY	TRBV7-2	TRBJ2-7
ASSAPGESTQY	TRBV19	TRBJ2-3
ASSLGTEEEKLF	TRBV5-1	TRBJ1-4
ASSLPGLNTGELF	TRBV5-6	TRBJ2-2
ASSEVRGYT	TRBV2	TRBJ1-2
ASSLALAAGGYNSPLH	TRBV5-6	TRBJ1-6
AICDSSGNTIY	TRBV10-3	TRBJ1-3
ASSTPGLAPFADTQY	TRBV5-6	TRBJ2-3
ASTRSGLAGEEQY	TRBV2	TRBJ2-7
ASSFQGSSSYNEQF	TRBV5-1	TRBJ2-1
ATLPRGAGELF	TRBV6-5	TRBJ2-2
ASSWGTGAVEQY	TRBV13	TRBJ2-7
AWSPTGTEAF	TRBV30	TRBJ1-1
ASSLGTEGGYT	TRBV5-1	TRBJ1-2
ASRNDRIYGYT	TRBV6-5	TRBJ1-2
ASSRNTEAF	TRBV2	TRBJ1-1
ASSPGTGYT	TRBV12-3/TRBV12-4	TRBJ1-2
ASSLRQGGTNEQF	TRBV4-1	TRBJ2-1
ASSPPQQDGYT	TRBV28	TRBJ1-2
ASSLTGGLNYGYT	TRBV5-1	TRBJ1-2
ASSERRNYGYT	TRBV2	TRBJ1-2
ASSIDASGVGWPYNEQF	TRBV19	TRBJ2-1
AWRNRGALSDTQY	TRBV30	TRBJ2-3
ASSPMTPYEQY	TRBV5-1	TRBJ2-7
ASSLSGPENTGELF	TRBV28	TRBJ2-2
ASSPANTGELF	TRBV10-1	TRBJ2-2
ASSGRGDGNNSPLH	TRBV7-9	TRBJ1-6
ASSEYGQGVQPQH	TRBV6-1	TRBJ1-5
ATELAGESYEQY	TRBV7-9	TRBJ2-7
ASSTGVLNTEAF	TRBV7-2	TRBJ1-1
AWRGPSTGVEQY	TRBV30	TRBJ2-7
ATLDRGAYGYT	TRBV10-2	TRBJ1-2
ASSVATLRAGGHEQF	TRBV9	TRBJ2-1
SVELQAAYEQY	TRBV29-1	TRBJ2-7
ASRNRQGSMYNEQF	TRBV19	TRBJ2-1
ASSQERGGGSIKLF	TRBV3-1/TRBV3-2	TRBJ1-4
ASREGQGRTYGYT	TRBV2	TRBJ1-2
AISAGQGLYTEAF	TRBV10-3	TRBJ1-1
ASSLEGNTIY	TRBV7-2	TRBJ1-3
ASSYYVGQGNTEAF	TRBV6-5	TRBJ1-1
ASSYPVGMNTEAF	TRBV7-9	TRBJ1-1
ASRGHPNQPQH	TRBV6-5	TRBJ1-5
ASSRDRQRNSPLH	TRBV5-1	TRBJ1-6
ASRPGGRPNTEAF	TRBV28	TRBJ1-1
AISEIYQGNQPQH	TRBV10-3	TRBJ1-5
ASSSRGIGANVLT	TRBV7-8	TRBJ2-6
ASSKVRQKGKRGGQF	TRBV21-1	TRBJ2-1
AWTQGNYGYT	TRBV30	TRBJ1-2
ASSPNRGHEGYT	TRBV18	TRBJ1-2
ASSLEVRGNYGYT	TRBV5-1	TRBJ1-2
ASSASLSGPPSGQY	TRBV27	TRBJ2-7
ASTGSGNTIY	TRBV12-3/TRBV12-4	TRBJ1-3
ASSESMGDTQY	TRBV10-1	TRBJ2-3
ASSYLGTGSPGELF	TRBV6-6	TRBJ2-2
ASSESLSQETQY	TRBV10-1	TRBJ2-5
ASSLAGATFSGNTIY	TRBV7-9	TRBJ1-3
ASSLMGSTYNEQF	TRBV28	TRBJ2-1